Here is one TCR beta chain with its context. This clone was seen only once. The target of this receptor is not known. Base quality data are lacking; no much larger clone is found one base away. V is trimmed back by 5 bases and J by 4 bases, and the junction contains 10 bases that no gene match accounts for. CDR1 is given as MDHEN and CDR2 as SYDVKM, both from the germline V gene. From cysteine to phenylalanine, the CDR3 is 15 amino acids long. Only CDR3 DNA remains: 45 bases, in frame from the first base. The sample originates from a study of cytomegalovirus exposure and HLA in healthy donors (dated by TCRdb to about 2017). Looking at the study overall: An earlier analysis of some 550 of the donors reported roughly 300 Gb of sequence data and around 110 million unique TCR beta sequences from 150 million to 200 million T cells. Of the 300 to 500 genotyped donors, less than 90% were placed in the genetic ancestry cluster associated with self-reported Caucasian donors. Among approximately 370 genotyped donors of the cohort, an average of around 240,000 unique TCR beta nucleotide sequences was sequenced per donor, of which approximately 19% were non-productive. A later analysis re-examined previously published TCR beta repertoires from hundreds of donors and added high-resolution HLA genotyping to investigate patterns of TCR occurrence. The aim of the study was to test whether cataloging public T cell receptors could identify signatures of past pathogen exposure. The number of typed donors differed by locus: about 620-640 for A, B, C, DRB1 and DQB1; 522 for DQA1; approximately 600 for DPA1; and some 470 for DPB1. To predict cytomegalovirus infection status, the study combined high-throughput TCR immunosequencing, statistical association of individual TCRs with disease status, and machine learning. Every repertoire in the discovery cohort had been generated on one and the same sequencing platform. Rather than drawing on any new phenotypic data, the later analysis identified candidate immune exposures from TCR beta sequences and the way those sequences occurred across donors. An earlier analysis of 587 of the donors used high-throughput TCR beta sequencing to judge whether each TCR beta V gene segment behaved as functional or pseudogenic. Donor age, sex, ethnicity and CMV serostatus were compiled alongside the repertoire data. Around 320 gigabases of sequencing data and approximately 80 million unique TCR sequences were included in an early release covering 550 to 650 HLA-typed donors. HLA typing covered class I and class II loci at four-digit resolution. A separate validation cohort of about 110 different subjects was used in addition to the roughly 720-subject first cohort. Because of strong linkage in the cohort, roughly 5 DR-DQ haplotypes were treated as single units for association and clustering. Using immunosequencing, the study profiled T cell repertoires from fewer than 700 subjects and related those repertoires to cytomegalovirus serostatus. In a later genetic analysis, genome-wide SNP genotypes for 398 of the 666 donors were used, and that subset was treated as a discovery cohort. The paper's findings and limits, for the study overall: Roughly uniform sequencing depth across donors was assumed in presence/absence analyses, although this assumption may not hold. Compared with the approximately 720-donor mean, donors in an Asian-associated ancestry cluster had fewer N-insertions in productive TCRs, according to a later genetic analysis. A total of 150 to 200 TCR beta chains were listed by the study as associated with cytomegalovirus. Assigning TCR associations to individual alleles was difficult when HLA alleles, especially DR and DQ, strongly co-occurred. In this cohort, only TCR beta chains were sequenced, and detectable features were limited by the absence of alpha or paired-chain data. In vitro tests confirmed that three of the cytomegalovirus-associated TCR beta chains recognize cytomegalovirus antigens. A later analysis associated 15,000 to 20,000 TCR beta sequences with specific HLA alleles at a false discovery rate of 0.05. According to a later analysis, parvovirus B19, influenza, CMV and Epstein-Barr virus appeared linked to several top co-occurrence clusters. Correlated functional status among segregating V segments might be attributable to linkage disequilibrium, but an unknown experimental factor could not be ruled out. A cluster of highly shared sequence variants was judged likely to represent a technical artifact of the sequencing pipeline. Some IMGT-functional V segments, including TRBV6-2 and TRBV6-3, could not be told apart with the 87-base-pair reads, so those segments were excluded. Immune exposure information for the cohort was limited to CMV serostatus. The earlier analysis of some 560 of the donors excluded 15 to 20 rarely observed V segments, including chromosome 9 orphons, because counts were too low. Because some donors lacked HLA typing at each locus, the association tests relied only on the typed subset. Most CMV-associated TCR beta chains appeared to be HLA-restricted in a later analysis, and the HLA associations seemed to be driven largely by CMV exposure. Most TCR sequences were seen in very few donors, while some public TCRs were found in many individuals. In a later analysis, HLA-associated TCR beta chains were found to be more clonally expanded and to have lower generation probabilities than equally common non-associated chains. An earlier analysis of 587 of the donors showed that most TCR beta V segments appeared in productive rearrangements either about 87% or about 30% of the time, which broadly matched IMGT annotations. According to the authors, the approach could potentially be generalized to other disease states and immunological phenotypes. According to a later analysis, TCR association rates differed among HLA loci, with DRB1 alleles showing the most associated TCRs and HLA-C alleles showing the fewest. V-gene and J-gene trimming of TCR beta chains was associated with a missense DCLRE1C variant in a later genetic analysis, and the association was replicated in an independent cohort. A further reported finding was that TCR beta sequences accurately predicted the HLA-A and HLA-B alleles for most subjects in the first cohort. The classifier was reported to diagnose cytomegalovirus status with high specificity and sensitivity in both the original and validation cohorts.

The cohort was made up of roughly 670 healthy bone marrow donors. Cohort members were all nominally healthy when sampled, although unrecorded immune exposures were likely present. The donor tested CMV seronegative, placing the donor among the 350 to 400 seronegative members of the cohort. Each donor provided a peripheral blood sample, and peripheral blood mononuclear cells were used for TCR beta sequencing. Genomic DNA extraction from the blood cell samples was performed with the Qiagen DNeasy Blood Extraction Kit. Library prep was done by the immunoSEQ multiplex PCR assay. A mixture of 60 forward primers for TCR Vbeta segments and 13 reverse primers for TCR Jbeta segments was used in the multiplex PCR. The CDR3 region of rearranged TCR beta genes was amplified from genomic DNA by a multiplex PCR assay. The amplified TCR beta libraries were sequenced on the Illumina HiSeq System as 87-base-pair reads. The study's processing was this. A later analysis counted tens of millions of unique TCR beta chains across the 550 to 700 repertoires, and about 10 million of these chains were shared by at least two donors. Raw reads were error-corrected and collapsed into unique sequences by a nearest-neighbor algorithm in which closely related sequences were merged to remove PCR and sequencing errors. Alignment of CDR3 sequences to IMGT reference sequences was used to assign V, D and J gene segments. Each retained sequence needed at least a six-nucleotide match to both a V gene segment and a J gene segment. A rearrangement counted as productive if the CDR3 had no stop codons and remained in frame with V and J, and every other rearrangement counted as non-productive. Following IMGT convention, CDR3 was defined as the stretch from the second conserved V-encoded cysteine up to the conserved J-encoded phenylalanine. The earlier analysis of about 590 of the donors excluded sequences that lacked an unambiguous match to a single V gene segment. In an earlier analysis of 587 of the donors, V segments were called functional above 56.7% productive rearrangements and were called segregating when the between-donor standard deviation exceeded 5%. A statistical classification framework was built for diagnosing cytomegalovirus status from the catalog of TCR beta chain sequences. A later analysis assigned V and J genes by comparing TCR nucleotide sequences with IMGT/GENE-DB human TR gene sequences. In a later analysis, CDR3 sequences and most-parsimonious VDJ recombination scenarios were assigned using the TCRdist pipeline. A later analysis defined each TCR beta chain by its CDR3 amino acid sequence plus V-gene family, and excluded reads lacking a unique V-gene family. In a later analysis, 550 to 650 highly shared, low-generation-probability nucleotide sequences were removed to address suspected cross-contamination and a sequencing artifact. A later analysis calculated a clonal expansion index for each public chain from normalized within-repertoire ranks of inferred template counts. Generation probabilities in a later analysis came from a VDJ recombination model fitted to out-of-frame rearrangements, and those results were checked against IGoR. In a later analysis, TCR-TCR, TCR-HLA and TCR-CMV co-occurrence was scored with hypergeometric tests, and a repertoire-size bias correction was applied to TCR pairs. A later analysis estimated false discovery rates by permuting HLA or CMV assignments 20 times. In a later analysis, co-occurring TCRs were grouped using DBSCAN, and TCRdist sequence similarity was added for clustering within HLA-allele-positive subsets. Repertoires with fewer than 30,000 or more than 120,000 public chains were left out of co-occurrence clustering, as were about 5 repertoires with anomalous nucleotide sharing. The table was pulled from immuneACCESS by TCRdb, which kept in-frame rearrangements only. Such tables lose some clones; where checked, under half of the loss comes from unresolved V genes, and the rest has no known cause. The V and J calls and clone size are taken from that table; D and trimming were inferred from the DNA. The sample table contains roughly 180,000 clones; only one count was recorded for approximately 80% of them. The ten largest clones take up less than 2.5% of the sample.

Sample: PBMCs. The receptor was isolated from a male donor in good health and CMV-seronegative. Here the chain combines TRBV28 and TRBJ1-2, and 7 junctional nucleotides match TRBD1. The CDR3 here reads CASSPSGTDIYGYTF. The nucleotide sequence is given as TGTGCCAGCAGTCCCTCCGGGACAGATATCTATGGCTACACCTTC.